The clone carrying this TCR beta chain came up many times. No antigen is known for it. Germline trimming cut 6 bases from V and 0 bases from J; bases unmatched to any gene: 7. The CDR3 totals 15 residues. Germline lookup yields CDR1 DFQATT and CDR2 SNEGSKA (reference sequence). Amplification of TCR alpha and beta CDR3 regions from RNA used iRepertoire nested multiplex PCR. Input was roughly 85-400 ng of tissue mRNA or PBMC total RNA. A single record per CDR3 protein comes from TCRdb applying MiXCR to the multiplex PCR reads. In the table there are roughly 100,000 distinct CDR3 sequences, about 37% of which are singletons. This sample was included in a study of glioma-infiltrating T cells. Study-wide results and limits: Tissue and blood shared very few CDR3 sequences. Tissue-blood divergence was below expectation in non-neoplastic patients, above in gliomas.

The receptor comes from a human donor with low-grade glioma or glioblastoma, undergoing nonglioma brain surgery, or in good health (not recorded which). Sample: glioma tissue, nonneoplastic brain tissue, or PBMCs (not recorded which). The V gene is TRBV20-1, the J gene TRBJ1-5; TRBD1 agrees at 8 bases. In DNA, the CDR3 is TGCAGTGCCCTGGACAGGGCTTATAGCAATCAGCCCCAGCATTTT. It specifies CSALDRAYSNQPQHF.